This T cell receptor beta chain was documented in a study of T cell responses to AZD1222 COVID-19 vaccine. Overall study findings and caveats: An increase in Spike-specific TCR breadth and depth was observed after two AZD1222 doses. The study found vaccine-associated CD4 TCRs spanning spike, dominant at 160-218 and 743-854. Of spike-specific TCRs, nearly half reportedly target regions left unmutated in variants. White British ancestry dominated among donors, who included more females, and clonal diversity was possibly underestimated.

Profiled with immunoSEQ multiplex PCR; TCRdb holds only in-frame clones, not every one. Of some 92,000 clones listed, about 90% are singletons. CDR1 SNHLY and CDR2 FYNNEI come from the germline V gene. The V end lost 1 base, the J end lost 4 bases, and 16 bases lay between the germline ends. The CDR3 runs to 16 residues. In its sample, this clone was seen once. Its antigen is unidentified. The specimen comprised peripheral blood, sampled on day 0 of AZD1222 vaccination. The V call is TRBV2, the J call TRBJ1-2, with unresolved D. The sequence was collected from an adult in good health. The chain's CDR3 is CASSEDPRWFVYGYTF. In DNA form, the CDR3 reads TGTGCCAGCAGTGAAGATCCTCGGTGGTTCGTCTATGGCTACACCTTC.